The T cell receptor (beta chain) described here comes from a study of shared clonotypes between healthy human individuals (dated by TCRdb to between 2020 and 2021). Describing the broader study: A few men and a couple of women, aged 18 to 49 years, made up the cohort. For each donor, three plates each were used for CD4 naive and CD4 memory, two plates were used for CD8 naive, and one plate was used for CD8 memory. To estimate repertoire size and how much clonotypes are shared between individuals, the study performed deep sequencing of blood TCR repertoires from a few healthy adults. To increase sequencing depth and limit assay-specific biases, TCR repertoire library preparation and sequencing were carried out by different laboratories using diverse techniques. Per donor, leukapheresis produced somewhere between about 0.9 and 9.5 billion PBMCs. Points the paper makes about the study in general: Compared with non-shared clonotypes, clonotypes shared by all four sorted-subset donors had higher generation probabilities. The small number of donors limited the genetic and exposure-history diversity represented. When several donors were compared, the shared fraction of clonotypes was around 5% for naive CD4, 3.5% for naive CD8, roughly 2.3% for memory CD4, and less than 0.5% for memory CD8. Rarefaction of sorted-subset datasets indicated incomplete sequencing despite the large sequencing depth. Pairwise subsampling led to the expectation that sequencing depth would affect the degree of clonotype sharing among donors. Naive subsets generally had larger estimated clonotype richness than memory subsets did. Sampling was restricted to blood, and TCR repertoires in tissue are likely to differ from TCR repertoires in blood.

Using the deep immunoSEQ assay, multiplex PCR amplified TCR CDR3 regions from genomic DNA. For each cell subset, the extracted genomic DNA was distributed evenly across all wells of several immunoSEQ 96-well plates, and each plate served as one replicate. For sorted subsets, about 200 ng genomic DNA, equal to about 30,000 T cell genomes, was loaded into each replicate PCR. Purified libraries were measured with a Qubit 3.0 fluorometer, size-checked on a Bioanalyzer 2100, and measured again with the KAPA Library Quantification kit. Every immunoSEQ 96-well plate was sequenced on a separate single-read 150-cycle Illumina NextSeq 550 flow cell. The published analysis was carried out like this. Because the immunoSEQ output included only junctional sequences and no quality scores, the filtering could not be the same as the filtering used for full-length reads. Sequences were annotated with PyIR, a Python wrapper for IgBLAST v1.9, using IMGT germline references to assign V/J genes and CDR3. Any read was removed if the V/J assignment was weak (E-value above 1e-6), the CDR3 was missing, or the read contained stop codons, out-of-frame junctions, or ambiguous translated residues. V3J clonotypes were defined by identical inferred V gene, J gene, and CDR3 amino acid sequence. The percentage overlap between two repertoires was calculated by dividing the number of shared unique clonotypes by the size of the smaller repertoire. Three approaches were used to assess repertoire richness: RTK rarefaction, the Chao1 estimator, and Recon v2.1 estimates of unobserved clonotypes. Generation probabilities for all TCRbeta clonotypes obtained by the gDNA method from a handful of donors were computed using OLGA. Held by TCRdb, this immuneACCESS table contains in-frame sequences only and omits some clones. Under half of the omission traces to an unresolved V gene where checked; the cause of the rest is unknown. That table is the source of V, J and clone size, and D and trimming were worked out from the DNA. The sample contains around 2,100,000 clones, about 94% of them found a single time. The ten largest clones capture 1% to 1.5% of the sample.

The germline V gene (reference sequence) supplies CDR1 LNHNV and CDR2 YYDKDF. The trim is 2 bases for V and 0 bases for J, with a gap of 19 bases between the germline ends. There are 19 amino acids in the CDR3, from cysteine to phenylalanine inclusive. CDR3 DNA is the only sequence kept; it has 57 bases, read in frame from the first base. CD8 naive samples were CD45RO-negative cells positively selected for CCR7, giving a CD45RA+CCR7+ population that excluded TemRA cells. The donors were healthy, HIV-negative adults who had no recently reported acute infections or vaccinations. Every donor was a Caucasian adult living in Nashville, Tennessee, USA. Blood was collected by leukapheresis, and PBMCs were isolated by Ficoll-Histopaque density gradient centrifugation and then cryopreserved in liquid nitrogen vapor phase. Analytical flow cytometry was used to check the purity and quantity of each magnetically sorted T cell population. Each sorted fraction had its genomic DNA isolated and then quantified by UV absorbance on a Nanodrop 2000c.

Turning to this clone: It has no known antigen specificity. Base qualities are not recorded, but no much larger clone differs from it by a single base.

This sequence was found in a man between 18 and 29 years old in good health. Here the chain combines TRBV15 and TRBJ1-4, and perhaps TRBD1 as D gene, on 5 matching bases. Sample: naive CD8+ T cells sorted from blood. Sample cell subset or site, as interpreted from the label and publication: CD45RA+CCR7+. The CDR3: CATSRNLEGWGPTNEKLFF. The sequenced DNA: TGTGCCACCAGCAGAAATTTGGAAGGGTGGGGACCAACTAATGAAAAACTGTTTTTT.